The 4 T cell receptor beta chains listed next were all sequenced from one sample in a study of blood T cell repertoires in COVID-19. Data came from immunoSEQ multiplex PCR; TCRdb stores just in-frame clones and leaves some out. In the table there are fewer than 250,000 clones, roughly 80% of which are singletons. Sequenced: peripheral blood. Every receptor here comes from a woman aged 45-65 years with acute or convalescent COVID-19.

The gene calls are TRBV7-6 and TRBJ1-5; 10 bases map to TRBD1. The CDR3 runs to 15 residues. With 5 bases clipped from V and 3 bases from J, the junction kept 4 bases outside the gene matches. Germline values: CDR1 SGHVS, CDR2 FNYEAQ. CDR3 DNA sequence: TGTGCCAGCAGCCGGACAGGGGGTTTCAATCAGCCCCAGCATTTT. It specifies CASSRTGGFNQPQHF.

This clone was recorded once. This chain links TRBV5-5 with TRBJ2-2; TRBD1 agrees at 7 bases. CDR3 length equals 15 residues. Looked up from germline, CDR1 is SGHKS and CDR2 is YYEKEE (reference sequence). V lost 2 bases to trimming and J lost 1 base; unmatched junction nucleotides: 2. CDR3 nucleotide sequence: TGTGCCAGCAGCTTCGGGACAGTGAACACCGGGGAGCTGTTTTTT. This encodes CASSFGTVNTGELFF.

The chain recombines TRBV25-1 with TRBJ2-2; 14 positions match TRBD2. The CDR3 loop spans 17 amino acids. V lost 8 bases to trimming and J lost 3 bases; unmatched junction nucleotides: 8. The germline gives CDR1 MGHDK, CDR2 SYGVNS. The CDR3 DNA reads TGTGCCAGCGGGACTAGCGGGAGAAGGAGGGACACCGGGGAGCTGTTTTTT. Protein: CASGTSGRRRDTGELFF.

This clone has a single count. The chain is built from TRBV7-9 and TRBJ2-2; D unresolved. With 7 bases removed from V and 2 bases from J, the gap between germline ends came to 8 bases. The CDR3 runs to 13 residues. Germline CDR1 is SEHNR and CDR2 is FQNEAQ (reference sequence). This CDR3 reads CASIAPNTGELFF. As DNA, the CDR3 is TGTGCCAGCATAGCACCTAACACCGGGGAGCTGTTTTTT.